Sequencing of this T cell receptor (beta chain) was carried out in a study of blood T cell repertoires in COVID-19. The V end was cut by 6 bases, the J end by 5 bases, with 16 bases between. Germline-derived CDR1 and CDR2 are LGHDT and YNNKEL (reference sequence). The CDR3 runs 14 residues. In the study's own analysis: Reference gene primer amplification gave nucleated cell count estimates. Using immunoSEQ multiplex PCR, the repertoire was profiled, and TCRdb retains in-frame clones only, with some absent. V and J calls and clone size follow that table, whereas D and trimming were derived from the DNA. The table records around 150,000 clones, roughly 85% of them present only once.

The clonotype comes from a man between 65 and 79 years old with acute or convalescent COVID-19. The specimen was peripheral blood. The chain employs TRBV3-1 (or the pseudogene TRBV3-2) and TRBJ2-5; a weak D match, TRBD2 (6 bases). CDR3 bases: TGTGCCAGCAGGCCGACCGGGAGTGGGGAGACCCAGTACTTC. It is translated as CASRPTGSGETQYF.